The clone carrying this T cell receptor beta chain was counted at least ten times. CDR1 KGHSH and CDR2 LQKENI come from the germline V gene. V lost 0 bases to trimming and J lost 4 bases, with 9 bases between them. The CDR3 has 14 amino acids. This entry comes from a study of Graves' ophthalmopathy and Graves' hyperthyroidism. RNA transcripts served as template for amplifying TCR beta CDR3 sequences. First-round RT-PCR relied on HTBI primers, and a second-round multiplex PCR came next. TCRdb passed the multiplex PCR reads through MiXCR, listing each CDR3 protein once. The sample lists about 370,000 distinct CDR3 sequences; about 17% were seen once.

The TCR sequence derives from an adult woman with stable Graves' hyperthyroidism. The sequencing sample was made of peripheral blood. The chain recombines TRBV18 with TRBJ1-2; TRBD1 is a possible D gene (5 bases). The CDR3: CASSPPGGAYGYTF. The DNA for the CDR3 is TGTGCCAGCTCACCACCTGGGGGAGCCTATGGCTACACCTTC. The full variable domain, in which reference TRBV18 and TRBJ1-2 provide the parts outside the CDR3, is NAGVMQNPRHLVRRRGQEARLRCSPMKGHSHVYWYRQLPEEGLKFMVYLQKENIIDESGMPKERFSAEFPKEGPSILRIQQVVRGDSAAYFCASSPPGGAYGYTFGSGTRLTVV.